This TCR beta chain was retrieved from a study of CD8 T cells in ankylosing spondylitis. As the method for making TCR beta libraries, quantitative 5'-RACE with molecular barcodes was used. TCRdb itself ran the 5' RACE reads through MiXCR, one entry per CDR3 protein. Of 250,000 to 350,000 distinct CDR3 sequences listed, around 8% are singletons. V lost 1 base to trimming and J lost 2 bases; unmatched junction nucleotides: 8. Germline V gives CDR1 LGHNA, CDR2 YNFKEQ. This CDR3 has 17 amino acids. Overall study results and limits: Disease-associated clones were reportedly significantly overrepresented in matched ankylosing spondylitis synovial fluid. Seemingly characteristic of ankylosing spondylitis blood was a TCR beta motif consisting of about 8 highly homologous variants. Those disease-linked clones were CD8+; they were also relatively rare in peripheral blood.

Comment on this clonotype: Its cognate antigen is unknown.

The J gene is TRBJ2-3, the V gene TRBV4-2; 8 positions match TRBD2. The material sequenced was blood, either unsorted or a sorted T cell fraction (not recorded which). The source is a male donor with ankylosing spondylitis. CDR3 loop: CASSQVSGRGATDTQYF. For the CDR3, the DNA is TGTGCCAGCAGCCAAGTTTCAGGGCGGGGGGCCACAGATACGCAGTATTTT.